This passage covers 15 T cell receptor beta chains from one sample sequenced in a study of low-dose radiotherapy and immunotherapy resistance in tumors. Noted time point: after trial treatment. The treatment here: LDRT plus nivolumab, ipilimumab, low-dose cyclophosphamide and aspirin (RACIN trial). With a V-primer adapter and a constant-region primer, TCRs were amplified for roughly 21 PCR cycles. TCRdb re-called the reads through MiXCR, storing one row per CDR3 protein. There are tens of thousands of distinct CDR3 sequences in the sample; 33% occur only once, and roughly 8.2% lies in the top ten. The sample was PBMCs, taken after low-dose radiotherapy plus immunotherapy. Receptors were obtained from a male donor with rectosigmoid adenocarcinoma.

V gene TRBV28 combines with J gene TRBJ2-4; D is ambiguous. V was shortened by 5 bases and J by 0 bases, with 8 bases between the two germline ends. Germline V gene lookup returns CDR1 MDHEN and CDR2 SYDVKM. CDR3 length: 14 residues. The DNA of the CDR3 is TGTGCCAGCAGTCTAACAATAGCCAAAAACATTCAGTACTTC. Protein product: CASSLTIAKNIQYF.

CDR3: CASSTPGQGANVLTF. The CDR3 bases are TGTGCCAGCAGTACCCCGGGACAGGGGGCCAACGTCCTGACTTTC. This chain links TRBV6-2 or TRBV6-3 with TRBJ2-6, with 7 bases fitting TRBD1. CDR3 length: 15 residues. V shed 5 bases, J shed 4 bases, and the junction held 5 bases outside the gene matches. Germline V CDR1 and CDR2: MNHEY, SVGEGT.

In this sample, this clonotype turned up a few times. The chain employs TRBV2 and TRBJ2-5; possible D gene TRBD2, 6 bases. The CDR3 length is 14 residues. The germline V gene has CDR1 SNHLY and CDR2 FYNNEI. Trimming removed 4 bases from V and 4 bases from J, with 13 bases in between. This CDR3 reads CASSGGGVRETQYF. In DNA, the CDR3 is TGTGCCAGCAGTGGGGGCGGGGTCAGAGAGACCCAGTACTTC.

The table lists this clonotype with many counts. CDR3 sequence: CASSIGRGEQYF. CDR3 in DNA: TGTGCCAGTAGTATCGGAAGGGGAGAGCAGTACTTC. The rearrangement joins TRBV19 to TRBJ2-7; a weak D match, TRBD1 (5 bases). The germline V gene has CDR1 LNHDA and CDR2 SQIVND (reference sequence). Trimming removed 3 bases from V and 7 bases from J, with 10 bases in between. The CDR3 has 12 amino acids.

This clonotype was seen many times. In nucleotides, the CDR3 is TGTGCCAGCAGGAACATTGGAAACACCATATATTTT. Translation: CASRNIGNTIYF. The chain employs TRBV2 and TRBJ1-3; no definite D call. The germline CDR1 and CDR2 sequences are SNHLY and FYNNEI. V was clipped by 6 bases and J by 3 bases, with 6 bases between them. This CDR3 is 12 amino acids long.

This clonotype was detected many times. DNA of the CDR3: TGTGCCAGCAGCCCTAAAAAAAGGGGTACGAGGGTCATTTACGAGCAGTACTTC. This encodes CASSPKKRGTRVIYEQYF. J is TRBJ2-7 and V is TRBV4-2; D assignment may be TRBD1 or TRBD2 (5 bases each). This CDR3 has 18 residues. V lost 4 bases to trimming and J lost 4 bases, with 26 bases between them. CDR1 is LGHNA and CDR2 is YNFKEQ in the germline V gene.

This clonotype was recorded many times. This rearrangement joins TRBV6-2 or TRBV6-3 to TRBJ2-2; 14 bases align to TRBD2. With 6 bases clipped from V and 3 bases from J, the junction kept 12 bases outside the gene matches. The CDR3 is made up of 19 amino acids. Germline V lookup: CDR1 MNHEY, CDR2 SVGEGT. Written as DNA, the CDR3 is TGTGCCAGCAGCCGCCCCCGACTAGCGGGAGGGCGGGACACCGGGGAGCTGTTTTTT. It encodes CASSRPRLAGGRDTGELFF.

This clonotype came up many times. This chain links TRBV11-3 with TRBJ1-1; a weak D match, TRBD1 (5 bases). CDR1 and CDR2 (germline): SGHNT, YENEEA. Trimming took 4 bases from V and 1 from J, leaving 10 bases between them. This CDR3 has 14 amino acids. CDR3 loop: CASSWGGGNTEAFF. CDR3 nucleotide sequence: TGTGCCAGCAGCTGGGGCGGAGGGAACACTGAAGCTTTCTTT.

This clonotype showed up just once. J is TRBJ2-3 and V is TRBV7-8, with 16 bases identical to TRBD2. Losses at the gene ends were 0 bases for V and 6 bases for J; bases not matched to a gene: 6. Germline loops: CDR1 SGHVS, CDR2 FQNEAQ. CDR3 length equals 18 residues. CDR3 residues: CASSLAGTSGRGADTQYF. The CDR3 nucleotides are TGTGCCAGCAGCTTAGCGGGGACTAGCGGGAGGGGGGCCGATACGCAGTATTTT.

This clonotype came up many times. The J gene is TRBJ1-5, the V gene TRBV19; D gene uncertain. The germline V gene encodes CDR1 LNHDA and CDR2 SQIVND (reference sequence). CDR3 size: 13 residues. V gave up 6 bases and J gave up 3 bases, with 9 bases separating them. CDR3 coding DNA: TGTGCCAGTAGCTCAGGAAACAATCAGCCCCAGCATTTT. It is translated as CASSSGNNQPQHF.

This clonotype was picked up many times. The chain carries TRBV20-1 and TRBJ2-3; 14 nucleotides align to TRBD2. The V segment lost 3 bases and the J segment 5 bases; nucleotides outside the gene matches: 16. The CDR3 is 19 amino acids. Germline loops: CDR1 DFQATT, CDR2 SNEGSKA (reference sequence). The CDR3 DNA reads as TGCAGTGCTAGGTTCCCCGACAGACTAGCGGGAGGGCCTGGAGATACGCAGTATTTT. As protein: CSARFPDRLAGGPGDTQYF.

This clonotype has a count of ten or more. The chain links TRBV18 to TRBJ1-1; no firm D call. The CDR3 covers 15 residues. V was trimmed by 2 bases and J by 0 bases, leaving 10 bases between them. From germline, CDR1 is KGHSH and CDR2 LQKENI. Here the CDR3 reads CASSPYPDMNTEAFF. The CDR3 DNA reads as TGTGCCAGCTCACCATACCCAGACATGAACACTGAAGCTTTCTTT.

As to this clonotype: A far more abundant clone sits one base away, making this likely a read error. The rearrangement joins TRBV27 to TRBJ2-7; tentative D call: TRBD2 (5 bases). CDR3 length: 15 residues. Trimming took 7 bases from V and 7 from J, leaving 23 bases between them. Germline V gene sequence: CDR1 MNHEY, CDR2 SMNVEV (reference sequence). The CDR3 DNA reads TGTGCCAGCACCCCTTTGGGCGGAGCGGTCAATGAGCAGTACTTC. It is translated as CASTPLGGAVNEQYF.

This clonotype was seen a single time. The final CDR3 position lacks the conserved phenylalanine or tryptophan, pointing to a likely read error. The chain has TRBV5-8 and TRBJ2-5; 7 bases line up with TRBD1. The CDR3 extends over 14 amino acids. Germline V lookup: CDR1 SGHTS, CDR2 YDEGEE. With 5 bases clipped from V and 5 bases from J, the junction kept 9 bases outside the gene matches. In nucleotides, the CDR3 is TGTGCCAGCAGACAAGGACAGGTGTGGGAGACCCAGTACATC. As protein: CASRQGQVWETQYI.

This clonotype was seen ten or more times. The J gene is TRBJ2-3, the V gene TRBV29-1; no firm D call. The CDR3 sequence is 14 residues long. The V end lost 1 base, the J end lost 4 bases, and 12 bases lay between the germline ends. Germline CDR1 is SQVTM and CDR2 is ANQGSEA. The CDR3 bases are TGCAGCGTTGAAGCGCAGTCCTTGTCAGATACGCAGTATTTT. Protein: CSVEAQSLSDTQYF.